This record looks at one T cell receptor (beta chain) sequence and its context. The entry originates in a study of blood T cell repertoires in COVID-19. Study-wide context: Acute and convalescent COVID-19 samples came from the United States, Italy and Spain.

Germline assignment: CDR1 SNHLY and CDR2 FYNNEI. The CDR3 loop spans 16 amino acids. Trimming took 4 bases from V and 6 from J, leaving 18 bases between them. Original methodology: The assay estimated nucleated cells by amplifying reference gene primers. Clones were read by immunoSEQ multiplex PCR, and TCRdb kept only the in-frame ones, dropping some. V, J and clone size derive from that table, while D and trimming were established from the DNA sequence. The data show some 180,000 clones, approximately 80% seen once. Sequenced sample: peripheral blood. The V call is TRBV2, the J call TRBJ1-4, with a possible D match to TRBD1 (6 bases). The TCR comes from a woman between 50 and 59 years old with active or convalescent COVID-19. Here the CDR3 DNA reads TGTGCCAGCAGTGGGGGGACACGAGAGTGGGATGAAAAACTGTTTTTT. It codes for CASSGGTREWDEKLFF.